This T cell receptor beta chain originates from a study of CD4 T cells in relation to SARS-CoV-2 and coronaviruses. General study points: Crossreactive clones expanded significantly less to SARS-CoV-2 than monoreactive clones.

Remarks on this clone: What it binds is unknown.

TCRdb's table, derived via immunoSEQ multiplex PCR, lists solely in-frame clones and lacks some. The table has approximately 40,000 clones, 77% seen once; the top ten hold less than 3.5%. V lost 2 bases and J 0 bases, leaving 9 bases between the germline ends. This CDR3 has 15 amino acids. Germline values: CDR1 MNHEY, CDR2 SMNVEV (reference sequence). Sequencing used memory CD4+ T cells from PBMCs, cultured in vitro. This TCR was recovered from an adult with COVID-19. The genes are TRBV27 and TRBJ2-3, with unresolved D. This CDR3 reads CASSLGVTSTDTQYF. CDR3 nucleotide sequence: TGTGCCAGCAGTTTAGGGGTAACTAGCACAGATACGCAGTATTTT.